These T cell receptor beta chains were read from a single sample in a study of T cell responses to AZD1222 COVID-19 vaccine. Here immunoSEQ multiplex PCR was the method, and the copy in TCRdb shows in-frame clones only, minus some. The sample holds 90,000 to 120,000 clones, 87% seen once. Source: peripheral blood, taken 28 days after the second AZD1222 dose. These receptors were collected from an adult who received the AZD1222 COVID-19 vaccine. Each CDR3 is given without its conserved first and last residue. The order of the fields is J gene, V gene, CDR3 length, CDR3 protein.

TRBJ1-3 TRBV10-3 10 AISDTGNTIY
TRBJ1-4 TRBV6-2/TRBV6-3 12 ASSFQGFREKLF
TRBJ2-6 TRBV28 15 ASETGQGSSGANVLT
TRBJ2-7 TRBV11-2 15 ASSSYGAGGGSYEQY
TRBJ1-1 TRBV4-3 13 ASSQQEGGGTEAF
TRBJ1-1 TRBV5-1 13 ASSPGQGGYTEAF
TRBJ1-2 TRBV28 12 ASSIGTGYYGYT
TRBJ2-7 TRBV4-1 13 ASSQVGGLGYEQY
TRBJ2-7 TRBV23-1 10 ASSSQTYEQY
TRBJ2-3 TRBV24-1 14 ATSVSSGSGTDTQY
TRBJ1-2 TRBV18 12 ASSRDRGQDGYT
TRBJ2-7 TRBV6-5 12 ASSYSSGPYEQY
TRBJ1-1 TRBV19 12 ASRDRGKNTEAF
TRBJ2-7 TRBV18 12 ASSPPAREGEQY
TRBJ2-7 TRBV24-1 13 ATSDAGTPSYEQY
TRBJ1-4 TRBV3-1/TRBV3-2 13 ASAQDGTGIAKLF
TRBJ1-4 TRBV7-9 11 ASTTDGNEKLF
TRBJ2-6 TRBV28 13 ASSSAGAGANVLT
TRBJ2-4 TRBV3-1/TRBV3-2 13 ASSQGQGAGNIQY
TRBJ2-7 TRBV5-4 12 ASSLWIGVVEQY
TRBJ1-5 TRBV10-1 13 ASSESVTPRQPQH
TRBJ2-7 TRBV28 12 ASKLAGGPGEQY
TRBJ2-1 TRBV6-1 12 ASSEYRISASQF
TRBJ1-1 TRBV9 12 ASSPRVMGTEAF
TRBJ1-4 TRBV4-3 18 ASSQEPPSTARATNEKLF
TRBJ2-3 TRBV24-1 13 ATSDFTAEQDTQY
TRBJ2-7 TRBV28 12 ASSSSGTVDEQY
TRBJ1-4 TRBV11-2 13 ASSLNAGTDEKLF
TRBJ2-2 TRBV28 10 ASSYYTGELF
TRBJ2-4 TRBV18 11 ASSPPGGNIQY
TRBJ2-7 TRBV25-1 9 ASSESNEQY
TRBJ2-6 TRBV4-3 18 ASSQDRVLSWGSGANVLT
TRBJ1-1 TRBV19 11 ASSLTGNTEAF
TRBJ2-7 TRBV27 14 ASSLIPRGTWNEQY
TRBJ2-5 TRBV7-8 11 ASSQTRKETQY
TRBJ1-4 TRBV28 14 ASSLPPRDGNEKLF
TRBJ2-7 TRBV4-3 13 ASSQDETPIYEQY
TRBJ2-7 TRBV18 10 ASSPEVDEQY
TRBJ2-7 TRBV5-4 10 ASSYESAEQY
TRBJ1-1 TRBV12-3/TRBV12-4 11 ASTRMGGTEAF
TRBJ2-1 TRBV14 16 ASSQDGSWAAHNNEQF
TRBJ1-2 TRBV7-9 9 ASSLRSGYT
TRBJ2-5 TRBV28 14 ASSRSGTGAIETQY
TRBJ1-1 TRBV13 12 ASSLTRGFTEAF
TRBJ1-4 TRBV5-8 12 ASGVGQGGEKLF
TRBJ1-1 TRBV10-1 10 ASIGVGTEAF
TRBJ1-5 TRBV7-2 14 ASSLAPTNPNQPQH
TRBJ1-2 TRBV7-2 13 ASSLVGGRNYGYT
TRBJ1-6 TRBV5-1 13 ASSHLGGEESPLH
TRBJ1-4 TRBV10-1 13 ASSGGTSTNEKLF
TRBJ1-5 TRBV4-2 14 ASSQPGPRHGQPQH
TRBJ2-2 TRBV19 12 ASRGQGSTGELF
TRBJ1-4 TRBV5-1 12 ASSTGQGGEKLF
TRBJ2-1 TRBV2 13 ASSVAGGVNNEQF
TRBJ2-7 TRBV30 12 AWTPDPFSYEQY
TRBJ1-6 TRBV6-5 14 ASSYSRDAFEGHLH
TRBJ2-7 TRBV3-1/TRBV3-2 13 ASSQAGRCSYEQY
TRBJ1-2 TRBV10-3 13 AISESDGTADGYT
TRBJ1-4 TRBV5-6 11 ASSETNGEKLF
TRBJ1-3 TRBV3-1/TRBV3-2 12 ASSQWGSGNTIY